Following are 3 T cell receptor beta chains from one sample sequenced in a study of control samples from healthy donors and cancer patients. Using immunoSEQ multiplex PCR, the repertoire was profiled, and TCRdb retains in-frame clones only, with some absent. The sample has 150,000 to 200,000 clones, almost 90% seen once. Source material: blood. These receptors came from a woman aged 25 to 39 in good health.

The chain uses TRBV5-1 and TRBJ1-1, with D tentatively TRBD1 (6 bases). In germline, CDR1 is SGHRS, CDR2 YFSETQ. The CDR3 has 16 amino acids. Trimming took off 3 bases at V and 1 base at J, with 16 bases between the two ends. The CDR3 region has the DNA TGCGCCAGCAGCTCCCCGGAGGGGGGGCGGAACACTGAAGCTTTCTTT. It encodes CASSSPEGGRNTEAFF. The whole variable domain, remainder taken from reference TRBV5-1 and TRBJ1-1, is KAGVTQTPRYLIKTRGQQVTLSCSPISGHRSVSWYQQTPGQGLQFLFEYFSETQRNKGNFPGRFSGRQFSNSRSEMNVSTLELGDSALYLCASSSPEGGRNTEAFFGQGTRLTVV.

The CDR3 bases are TGTGCCAGTAGTATTGCGACAGCTCCCAATGAAAAACTGTTTTTT. Residues: CASSIATAPNEKLFF. V usage is TRBV19 and J usage is TRBJ1-4, with D possibly matching TRBD1 (5 bases). V was clipped by 3 bases and J by 5 bases, with 13 bases between them. CDR1 LNHDA and CDR2 SQIVND come from the germline V gene (reference sequence). The CDR3 consists of 15 residues.

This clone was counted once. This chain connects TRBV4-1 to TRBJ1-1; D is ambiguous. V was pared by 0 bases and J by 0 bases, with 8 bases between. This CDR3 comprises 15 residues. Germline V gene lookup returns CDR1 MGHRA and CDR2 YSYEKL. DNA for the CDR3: TGCGCCAGCAGCCAAGAGCTAAGAGTGAACACTGAAGCTTTCTTT. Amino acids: CASSQELRVNTEAFF.